This T cell receptor beta chain came from a study of cytotoxic CD8 clonotypes in ibrutinib-treated CLL. For the study at large: Once treatment had gone on for a median of around eleven months, range 6 to 36, response samples were drawn. A mean of around 270,000 productive templates and approximately 100,000 productive rearrangements was obtained per sample. Study-wide results and caveats: Investigators sampled sustained-remission and progressing patients at differing times.

Method: immunoSEQ multiplex PCR; TCRdb's copy keeps in-frame clones and lacks some. The table records some 98,000 clones, more than 75% of them present only once. Notes on this clone: Its antigen is as yet unknown.

Per the germline V gene, CDR1 is SGHTA and CDR2 is FQGNSA. The junction had 7 bases not matched to a gene; V was cut back by 4 bases and J by 7 bases. This CDR3 spans 16 amino acids. The chain carries TRBV7-2 and TRBJ2-1; TRBD2 aligns across 13 bases. The sequence came from a human donor with chronic lymphocytic leukemia. The sample in question was PBMCs, obtained after 12 months of ibrutinib treatment. The CDR3 DNA reads TGTGCCAGCAGCTCGCCCGGGACTAGCGGGGAGAATGAGCAGTTCTTC. It codes for CASSSPGTSGENEQFF.